The TCR beta chain under discussion was sequenced for a study of blood T cell repertoires in COVID-19. Study information: Samples came from the United States, Italy and Spain, spanning acute and convalescent COVID-19.

The cohort comprised adults aged 18 to 89 years residing in about two dozen US areas. Produced via immunoSEQ multiplex PCR; TCRdb's table is partial and in-frame only. Among about 250,000 clones listed, 70% to 90% were seen once. This clone was seen repeatedly, ten times or more. Trimming left V 5 bases short and J 9 bases short, with 12 bases between. Germline-derived CDR1 and CDR2 are SGHRS and YFSETQ. CDR3 length equals 12 residues. The J gene is TRBJ2-1, the V gene TRBV5-1; D ambiguous. This sequence originates from a woman aged 45-65 years who had been exposed to COVID-19. The sequencing sample was made of PBMCs or T cells enriched from blood (not recorded which). This CDR3 reads CASSSVYGEQFF. Here the CDR3 DNA reads TGCGCCAGCAGTTCCGTGTACGGTGAGCAGTTCTTC.